This T cell receptor beta chain originates from a study of blood T cell repertoires in COVID-19. This clone was seen just once. Germline V gives CDR1 SGHTA, CDR2 FQGNSA. CDR3 length: 15 amino acids. Trimming removed 5 bases at V and 6 bases at J, with 20 bases between. Method: immunoSEQ multiplex PCR; TCRdb's copy keeps in-frame clones and lacks some. The sample consists of just under 150,000 clones, roughly 85% of them appearing once. This TCR was sampled from a human donor with acute or convalescent COVID-19. The donor label of this sample is uncertain. What was sequenced was peripheral blood. The V call is TRBV7-2, the J call TRBJ2-7, with D perhaps TRBD1 (5 bases). The CDR3 coding sequence is TGTGCCAGCAGCCCCCAGGGCCCTACAATCCTCGAGCAGTACTTC. It translates to CASSPQGPTILEQYF.